This entry is about one T cell receptor beta chain. Its cognate antigen has yet to be identified. Qualities for individual bases were not recorded, and no much larger clone is one base off. This sample was included in a study of cytomegalovirus exposure and HLA in healthy donors listed by TCRdb under 2017. About the full investigation: An earlier analysis of more than 550 of the donors reported approximately 300 Gb of sequence data and 117 million unique TCR beta sequences obtained from about 170 million T cells. Roughly 300 gigabases of sequencing data and tens of millions of unique TCR sequences were included in an early release covering roughly 600 HLA-typed donors. The genetic ancestry cluster associated with self-reported Caucasian donors included about 84% of the 398 genotyped donors. The study aimed to test whether cataloging public T cell receptors could reveal signatures of past pathogen exposure. The study profiled the T cell repertoires of under 850 subjects by immunosequencing and related them to cytomegalovirus serostatus. Along with the approximately 700-subject first cohort, a separate validation cohort of 120 different subjects was used. High-throughput TCR immunosequencing, statistical association of individual TCRs with disease status, and machine learning were combined to predict cytomegalovirus infection status. A later analysis re-analyzed previously published TCR beta repertoires from several hundred donors and added high-resolution HLA genotyping to study TCR occurrence patterns. Rather than using new phenotypic data, the later analysis identified candidate immune exposures from TCR beta sequences and from how often those sequences occurred across donors. An earlier analysis of around 580 of the donors used high-throughput TCR beta sequencing to judge whether each TCR beta V gene segment behaved as functional or pseudogenic. Donor age, sex, ethnicity and CMV serostatus were compiled alongside the repertoire data. A later genetic analysis used genome-wide SNP genotypes for about 65% of the 666 donors, treating that subset as a discovery cohort. All discovery cohort repertoires had been generated on a single sequencing platform. Class I and class II HLA loci were covered by the typing at four-digit resolution. Typing coverage varied by locus: about 620-630 donors for A, B, C, DRB1 and DQB1; under 550 for DQA1; over 600 for DPA1; roughly 470 for DPB1. Roughly five DR-DQ haplotypes were handled as single units for association and clustering because linkage in the cohort was strong. Among a few hundred genotyped donors of the cohort, an average of about 240,000 unique TCR beta nucleotide sequences were sequenced per donor, roughly 20% of them non-productive. Here is what the overall study found, with its caveats: A cluster of highly shared sequence variants was judged likely to be a technical artifact of the sequencing pipeline. While some public TCRs were present in many individuals, most TCR sequences turned up only very rarely across donors. A further reported finding was that TCR beta sequences accurately predicted the HLA-A and HLA-B alleles for most subjects in the first cohort. The authors suggested that the approach could potentially be extended to other disease states and immunological phenotypes. In a later analysis, TCR association rates were found to vary across HLA loci, with the most associated TCRs seen for DRB1 alleles and the fewest for HLA-C alleles. Compared with the approximately 670-donor mean, donors in an Asian-associated ancestry cluster had fewer N-insertions in productive TCRs, according to a later genetic analysis. The classifier was reported to diagnose cytomegalovirus status with high specificity and sensitivity in both the original cohort and the validation cohort. When HLA alleles, especially DR and DQ, strongly co-occurred, TCR associations were difficult to assign to individual alleles. Some IMGT-functional V segments, including TRBV6-2 and TRBV6-3, could not be told apart with the 87-base-pair reads, so those segments were excluded. An earlier analysis of approximately 500 of the donors showed that most TCR beta V segments appeared in productive rearrangements either about 87% or about 30% of the time, which broadly matched IMGT annotations. Because HLA typing was missing for some donors at each locus, association tests included only the typed subset. A later analysis found that HLA-associated TCR beta chains were more clonally expanded and had lower generation probabilities than equally common non-associated chains. The earlier analysis of some 560 of the donors excluded about 16 rarely observed V segments, including chromosome 9 orphons, because counts were too low. For the cohort, immune exposure information was limited to CMV serostatus. In vitro tests confirmed that a few of the cytomegalovirus-associated TCR beta chains recognize cytomegalovirus antigens. Correlated functional status among segregating V segments might reflect linkage disequilibrium, but an unknown experimental factor could not be ruled out. Sequencing depth was assumed to be roughly uniform across donors in the presence/absence analyses, though that assumption may not hold. The study gave a list of roughly 150 TCR beta chains associated with cytomegalovirus. In a later analysis, several top co-occurrence clusters were reported to appear linked to parvovirus B19, influenza, CMV and Epstein-Barr virus. In a later analysis, 16,951 TCR beta sequences were associated with specific HLA alleles at a false discovery rate of 0.05. Most CMV-associated TCR beta chains appeared to be HLA-restricted in a later analysis, and the HLA associations seemed to be driven largely by CMV exposure. In this cohort, only TCR beta chains were sequenced, and detectable features were limited by the absence of alpha or paired-chain data. An association between a missense DCLRE1C variant and V-gene and J-gene trimming of TCR beta chains was found in a later genetic analysis and replicated in an independent cohort.

The cohort consisted of approximately 670 healthy bone marrow donors. Cohort members were all nominally healthy when sampled, although unrecorded immune exposures were likely present. The donor tested CMV seronegative, placing the donor among the roughly 400 seronegative members of the cohort. Every donor gave a peripheral blood sample, and the peripheral blood mononuclear cells from that sample were used for TCR beta sequencing. Genomic DNA extraction from the blood cell samples was performed with the Qiagen DNeasy Blood Extraction Kit. Library method: the immunoSEQ multiplex PCR assay. For the multiplex PCR, a mixture combining 60 forward primers for TCR Vbeta segments and 13 reverse primers for TCR Jbeta segments was used. Amplification of the CDR3 region of rearranged TCR beta genes was performed with a multiplex PCR assay on genomic DNA. On the Illumina HiSeq System, the amplified TCR beta libraries were sequenced as 87-base-pair reads. The authors' analysis ran thus. Across the 700 or so repertoires, a later analysis counted 75 million to 90 million unique TCR beta chains, around 11 million of which were shared by at least two donors. Raw reads were error-corrected and collapsed into unique sequences by a nearest-neighbor algorithm in which closely related sequences were merged to remove PCR and sequencing errors. CDR3 sequences were aligned to IMGT reference sequences to assign V, D and J gene segments. For a sequence to be retained, a match of at least six nucleotides to both a V gene segment and a J gene segment was required. A rearrangement was called productive if the CDR3 had no stop codons and remained in frame with V and J, and every other rearrangement was called non-productive. Following IMGT convention, CDR3 was defined as the stretch from the second conserved V-encoded cysteine to the conserved J-encoded phenylalanine. Sequences without an unambiguous match to a single V gene segment were excluded from the earlier analysis of 587 of the donors. In an earlier analysis of 587 of the donors, a V segment was called functional when productive rearrangements were above 56.7%, and segregating when the standard deviation between donors exceeded 5%. A statistical classification framework was built for diagnosing cytomegalovirus status from the catalog of TCR beta chain sequences. In a later analysis, V and J genes were assigned by comparing TCR nucleotide sequences against IMGT/GENE-DB human TR gene sequences. In a later analysis, CDR3 sequences and most-parsimonious VDJ recombination scenarios were assigned using the TCRdist pipeline. In a later analysis, each TCR beta chain was defined by its CDR3 amino acid sequence together with its V-gene family, and reads without a unique V-gene family were excluded. As a way to deal with suspected cross-contamination and a sequencing artifact, a later analysis dropped hundreds of nucleotide sequences that were highly shared and had low generation probability. In a later analysis, a clonal expansion index was calculated for each public chain from normalized within-repertoire ranks of inferred template counts. In a later analysis, generation probabilities were computed with a VDJ recombination model fitted to out-of-frame rearrangements, and the resulting probabilities were checked against IGoR. A later analysis scored TCR-TCR, TCR-HLA and TCR-CMV co-occurrence with hypergeometric tests, applying a repertoire-size bias correction to TCR pairs. False discovery rates were estimated in a later analysis by permuting HLA or CMV assignments 20 times. In a later analysis, co-occurring TCRs were grouped using DBSCAN, with TCRdist sequence similarity added in when clustering inside HLA-allele-positive subsets. Co-occurrence clustering excluded repertoires with fewer than 30,000 or more than 120,000 public chains, plus five with anomalous nucleotide sharing. The source is immuneACCESS, and TCRdb retained only in-frame sequences with V and J called. Part of the clones is not carried over; for the studies checked, unresolved V genes explain less than half of this, and the remainder is unexplained. V and J calls and clone size follow that table, whereas D and trimming were derived from the DNA. The table for this sample lists 160,000 or so clones; about 80% of them were counted only once. Clones ranked in the top ten supply over 2% of the sample.

The junction shows trimming of 3 bases on V and 3 bases on J, and the gene matches do not reach 2 bases of it. Counted from cysteine to phenylalanine, this CDR3 has 15 amino acids. The retained sequence is limited to the CDR3, 45 bases, with the frame set at the first base. Based on the germline V gene (reference sequence), the CDR1 and CDR2 sequences are PRHDT and FYEKMQ. The V and J segments used are TRBV13 and TRBJ2-2, with 9 middle bases fitting TRBD1. The TCR originated in a man in his fifties or sixties in good health and CMV-seronegative. Sequencing was done on a sample of PBMCs. CDR3 reads: CASSLNRGHTGELFF. Here is the DNA: TGTGCCAGCAGCTTGAACAGGGGGCACACCGGGGAGCTGTTTTTT.